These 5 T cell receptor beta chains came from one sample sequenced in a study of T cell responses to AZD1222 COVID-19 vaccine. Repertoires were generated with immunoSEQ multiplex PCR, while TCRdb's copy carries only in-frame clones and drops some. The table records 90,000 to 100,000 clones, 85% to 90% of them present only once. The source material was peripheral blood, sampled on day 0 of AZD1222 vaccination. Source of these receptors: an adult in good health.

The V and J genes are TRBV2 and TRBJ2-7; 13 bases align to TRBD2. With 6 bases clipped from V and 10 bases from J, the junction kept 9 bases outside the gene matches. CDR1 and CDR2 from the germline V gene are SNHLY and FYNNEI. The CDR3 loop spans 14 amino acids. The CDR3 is CASSLKRTSGSQYF. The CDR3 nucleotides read TGTGCCAGCAGCCTAAAAAGGACTAGCGGGAGTCAGTACTTC.

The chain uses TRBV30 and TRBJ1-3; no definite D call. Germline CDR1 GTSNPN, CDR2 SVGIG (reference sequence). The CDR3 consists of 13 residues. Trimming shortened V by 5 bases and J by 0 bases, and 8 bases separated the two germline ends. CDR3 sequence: CAWSSLSGNTIYF. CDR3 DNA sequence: TGTGCCTGGTCTAGCCTCTCTGGAAACACCATATATTTT. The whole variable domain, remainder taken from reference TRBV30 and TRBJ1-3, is SQTIHQWPATLVQPVGSPLSLECTVEGTSNPNLYWYRQAAGRGLQLLFYSVGIGQISSEVPQNLSASRPQDRQFILSSKKLLLSDSGFYLCAWSSLSGNTIYFGEGSWLTVV.

CDR3 protein: CASSVGRAYYNEQFF. CDR3 nucleotides: TGTGCCAGCAGCGTAGGGCGGGCCTACTACAATGAGCAGTTCTTC. The rearrangement uses TRBV11-1 and TRBJ2-1, with D possibly TRBD2 on 5 matching bases. Germline V lookup: CDR1 SGHAT, CDR2 FQDESV (reference sequence). Trimming removed 5 bases at V and 3 bases at J, with 14 bases between. There are 15 residues in the CDR3.

The CDR3 DNA reads TGTGCCAGCTCACCGCCGACAGACCCCGAGCAGTACTTC. It specifies CASSPPTDPEQYF. The chain combines TRBV18 with TRBJ2-7; tentatively, D is TRBD1 (5 bases). V was cut by 3 bases and J by 6 bases, with 12 bases left in between. CDR1 and CDR2 from the germline V gene are KGHSH and LQKENI. The CDR3 is 13 residues long.

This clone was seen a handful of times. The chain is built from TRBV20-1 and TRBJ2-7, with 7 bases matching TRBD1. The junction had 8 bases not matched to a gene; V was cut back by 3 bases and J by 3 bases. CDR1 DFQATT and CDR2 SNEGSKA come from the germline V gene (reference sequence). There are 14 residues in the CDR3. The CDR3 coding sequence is TGCAGTGCTAGTTTCGGGACAGACCTCTACGAGCAGTACTTC. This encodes CSASFGTDLYEQYF.